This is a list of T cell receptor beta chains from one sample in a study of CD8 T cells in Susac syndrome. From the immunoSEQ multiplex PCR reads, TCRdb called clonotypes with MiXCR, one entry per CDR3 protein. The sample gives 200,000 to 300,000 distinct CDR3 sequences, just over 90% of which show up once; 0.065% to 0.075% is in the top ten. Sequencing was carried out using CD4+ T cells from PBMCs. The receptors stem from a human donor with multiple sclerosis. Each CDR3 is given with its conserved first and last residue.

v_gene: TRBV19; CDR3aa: CASSTGAGSDTDTQYF
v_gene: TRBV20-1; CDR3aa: CSARQQYRDLVLF
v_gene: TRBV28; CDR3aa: CASSLRFEAFF
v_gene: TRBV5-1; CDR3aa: CASSPWTGDYGYTF
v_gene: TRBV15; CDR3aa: CATSLRNSPLHF
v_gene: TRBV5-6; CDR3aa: CASRGPMVAGGRQETQYF
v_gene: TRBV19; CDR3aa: CASSILDPQPKNIQYF
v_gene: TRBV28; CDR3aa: CASSLQGARSYTF
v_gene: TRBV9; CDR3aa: CASSVSPGANVLTF
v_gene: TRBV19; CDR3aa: CASSPAGGQNYGYTF
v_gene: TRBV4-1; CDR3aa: CASSQARGGGNQPQHF
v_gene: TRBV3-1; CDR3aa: CASSPQSVGTDTQYF
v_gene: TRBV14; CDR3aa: CASSQGGPFQYF